The following is a T cell receptor (beta chain) sequence with its context. This sample was taken from a study of blood T cell repertoires in COVID-19. Study-level background: The United States, Italy and Spain provided the acute and convalescent COVID-19 samples. The analysed material was cDNA or gDNA that came from T cells, B-cell-depleted T cells, or PBMCs.

In the study's own analysis: Scientists estimated how many nucleated cells there were by amplifying reference gene primers. Profiled with immunoSEQ multiplex PCR; TCRdb holds only in-frame clones, not every one. From that table come the V and J calls and clone size; the DNA was used to work out D and trimming. The sample carries approximately 100,000 clones, approximately 80% recorded once. CDR1 is SGDLS, CDR2 YYNGEE, per germline. The CDR3 covers 13 residues. The V end lost 4 bases, the J end lost 4 bases, and 11 bases lay between the germline ends. Sequenced material: peripheral blood. The chain joins TRBV9 to TRBJ1-2, with D unresolved. The TCR sequence derives from a woman over 75 with active or convalescent COVID-19. CDR3 bases: TGTGCCAGCAGCCAAGATCGAGTCTATGGCTACACCTTC. It codes for CASSQDRVYGYTF.